The 14 T cell receptor beta chains reported below all come from one sample, sequenced in a study of graft-versus-host responses after intestinal transplantation. The repertoire was sequenced with immunoSEQ multiplex PCR; TCRdb's copy has only in-frame clones and lacks some. The table includes under 95,000 clones, about nine tenths detected once. No antigen has been assigned to these receptors. The source material was unstimulated CD4+ T cells sorted from spleen or lymph node cells, sampled before transplant. Receptor source: a human donor who was the organ donor for an intestinal transplant.

The chain couples TRBV2 to TRBJ1-4; D possibly corresponds to TRBD1 (5 bases). Germline CDR1 is SNHLY and CDR2 is FYNNEI. The CDR3 is made up of 14 amino acids. Trimming shortened V by 8 bases and J by 7 bases, and 17 bases separated the two germline ends. The CDR3 sequence is CASVGPGIREKLFF. The CDR3 DNA reads as TGTGCCAGCGTCGGGCCAGGGATACGTGAAAAACTGTTTTTT.

The chain couples TRBV2 to TRBJ1-1; 8 bases map to TRBD1. The germline V gene encodes CDR1 SNHLY and CDR2 FYNNEI. V lost 6 bases, J lost 8 bases, and 11 bases stayed unmatched. The CDR3 consists of 14 residues. CDR3: CASSNGQGLSEAFF. CDR3 in DNA: TGTGCCAGCAGCAACGGACAGGGTTTGTCGGAAGCTTTCTTT. The full variable domain, with the rest looked up from reference TRBV2 and TRBJ1-1, is EPEVTQTPSHQVTQMGQEVILRCVPISNHLYFYWYRQILGQKVEFLVSFYNNEISEKSEIFDDQFSVERPDGSNFTLKIRSTKLEDSAMYFCASSNGQGLSEAFFGQGTRLTVV.

This chain connects TRBV5-1 to TRBJ2-1; tentative D call: TRBD1 (5 bases). Germline CDR1 SGHRS, CDR2 YFSETQ. The CDR3 is 15 amino acids. Trimming removed 0 bases from V and 9 bases from J, with 16 bases in between. CDR3 amino acids: CASSLGSQGLGEQFF. The CDR3 nucleotides read TGCGCCAGCAGCTTGGGGAGTCAGGGCCTTGGTGAGCAGTTCTTC.

This clone appeared a few times. The genes are TRBV4-1 and TRBJ1-5; the D is unclear. CDR1 and CDR2 (germline): MGHRA, YSYEKL. The CDR3 is made up of 14 amino acids. Deletions cut 4 bases from V and 0 bases from J, with 7 bases between. DNA of the CDR3: TGCGCCAGCAGCCTACTGGTTAGCAATCAGCCCCAGCATTTT. Its protein product is CASSLLVSNQPQHF.

The rearrangement links TRBV29-1 to TRBJ1-2; weak D call: TRBD1 (6 bases). The CDR3 runs 13 residues. Trimming stripped 7 bases from V and 4 bases from J, with 16 bases between. Germline assignment: CDR1 SQVTM and CDR2 ANQGSEA. CDR3 loop: CSANRAPSYGYTF. The CDR3 nucleotides are TGCAGCGCCAACAGGGCCCCCAGCTATGGCTACACCTTC.

The gene calls are TRBV5-6 and TRBJ1-1; D unclear. V shed 4 bases and J shed 0 bases, with 13 bases lying between them. CDR1 and CDR2 (germline): SGHDT, YYEEEE. The CDR3 is 15 amino acids. The CDR3 coding sequence is TGTGCCAGCAGCCTCGCCGGCGGAGTGAACACTGAAGCTTTCTTT. Amino acids: CASSLAGGVNTEAFF.

In nucleotides, the CDR3 is TGTGCCAGCAGTTTATCTTGGGACAGGGGTTTAGGCACCATATATTTT. It is translated as CASSLSWDRGLGTIYF. This chain links TRBV27 with TRBJ1-3, with 10 nucleotides matching TRBD1. The CDR3 has 16 amino acids. V trimming: 0 bases; J trimming: 9 bases; junction bases outside the gene matches: 8. The germline CDR1 and CDR2 sequences are MNHEY and SMNVEV (reference sequence).

J is TRBJ2-6 and V is TRBV9; D perhaps matches TRBD2 (5 bases). Per germline, CDR1 SGDLS and CDR2 YYNGEE. The CDR3 sequence is 15 residues long. V lost 0 bases and J lost 4, with 8 bases in between. The CDR3 loop is CASSVEGGGANVLTF. DNA of the CDR3: TGTGCCAGCAGCGTAGAGGGCGGGGGGGCCAACGTCCTGACTTTC.

The rearrangement joins TRBV7-2 to TRBJ2-3; tentative D call: TRBD2 (5 bases). The germline gives CDR1 SGHTA, CDR2 FQGNSA. The CDR3 length is 14 residues. The ends were cut back, 2 bases at V and 2 bases at J, with 8 bases in the middle. In DNA, the CDR3 is TGTGCCAGCAGCTTATCGCGGGTCACAGATACGCAGTATTTT. The encoded protein is CASSLSRVTDTQYF.

The rearrangement joins TRBV7-3 to TRBJ1-1; D is perhaps TRBD1 (6 bases). Germline-derived CDR1 and CDR2 are SGHTA and FQGTGA. CDR3 length: 13 residues. V lost 5 bases, J lost 4 bases, and 11 bases lay in between. DNA for the CDR3: TGTGCCAGCAGCCCGGGGGGCCTCACTGAAGCTTTCTTT. Protein product: CASSPGGLTEAFF.

This clone came up once. The rearrangement uses TRBV9 and TRBJ2-1, with D perhaps TRBD1 (5 bases). The V end was cut by 0 bases, the J end by 4 bases, with 11 bases between. The germline CDR1 and CDR2 sequences are SGDLS and YYNGEE. The CDR3 covers 15 residues. CDR3 sequence reads: CASSVAGAGYNEQFF. Here the CDR3 DNA reads TGTGCCAGCAGCGTAGCAGGTGCAGGGTACAATGAGCAGTTCTTC.

The J gene is TRBJ2-7, the V gene TRBV18; no firm D call. The CDR3 runs to 17 residues. Germline-derived CDR1 and CDR2 are KGHSH and LQKENI. The V gene lost 3 bases and the J gene lost 2 bases, with 20 bases spanning the gap. CDR3 sequence reads: CASSPNGWSAHPYEQYF. The CDR3 DNA is TGTGCCAGCTCACCGAACGGCTGGAGTGCCCATCCCTACGAGCAGTACTTC.

Worth noting for this clone: One end of the junction varies from germline; a read error may be responsible. The chain is built from TRBV11-2 and TRBJ1-2; 8 bases match TRBD1. The CDR3 spans 13 residues. Germline V lookup: CDR1 SGHAT, CDR2 FQNNGV. The CDR3 DNA reads TGTGCCAGCAGCTCACCCGGACAGGGTGGCAACACCTTC. Translation gives CASSSPGQGGNTF.

DNA of the CDR3: TGCGCCAGCAGCCCTACACGGGACAGGGTGGTTCATACGCAGTATTTT. Translating gives CASSPTRDRVVHTQYF. V and J are TRBV5-1 and TRBJ2-3, with 9 nucleotides matching TRBD1. V gave up 4 bases and J gave up 7 bases; unmatched junction bases: 13. This CDR3 is 16 amino acids long. Germline CDR1 SGHRS, CDR2 YFSETQ.